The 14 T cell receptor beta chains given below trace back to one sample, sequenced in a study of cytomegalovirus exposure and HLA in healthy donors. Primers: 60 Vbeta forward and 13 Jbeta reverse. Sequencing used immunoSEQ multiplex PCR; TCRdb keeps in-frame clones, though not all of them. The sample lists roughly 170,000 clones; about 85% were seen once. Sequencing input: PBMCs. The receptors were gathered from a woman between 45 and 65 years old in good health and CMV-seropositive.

CDR3 protein: CASGTGVDGELFF. DNA for the CDR3: TGTGCCAGTGGGACAGGGGTTGACGGGGAGCTGTTTTTT. This chain joins TRBV5-4 and TRBJ2-2, with 10 bases that match TRBD1. Per the germline V gene, CDR1 is SGHNT and CDR2 is YYREEE (reference sequence). The CDR3 is 13 amino acids. V lost 8 bases and J lost 7; bases outside the gene matches: 5.

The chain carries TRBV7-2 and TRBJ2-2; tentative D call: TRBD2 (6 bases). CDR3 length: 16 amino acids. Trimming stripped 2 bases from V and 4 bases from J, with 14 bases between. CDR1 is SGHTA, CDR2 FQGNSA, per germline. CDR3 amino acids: CASSLRGEAVTGELFF. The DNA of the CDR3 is TGTGCCAGCAGCTTAAGAGGGGAGGCCGTCACCGGGGAGCTGTTTTTT. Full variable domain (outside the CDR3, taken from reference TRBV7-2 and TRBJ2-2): GAGVSQSPSNKVTEKGKDVELRCDPISGHTALYWYRQSLGQGLEFLIYFQGNSAPDKSGLPSDRFSAERTGGSVSTLTIQRTQQEDSAVYLCASSLRGEAVTGELFFGEGSRLTVL.

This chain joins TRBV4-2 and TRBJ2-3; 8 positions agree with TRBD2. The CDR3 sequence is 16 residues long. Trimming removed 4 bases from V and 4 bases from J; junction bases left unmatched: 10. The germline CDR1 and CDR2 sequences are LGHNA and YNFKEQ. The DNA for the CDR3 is TGTGCCAGCAGCCCACTCCGGGGGGGCCGGGCAGATACGCAGTATTTT. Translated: CASSPLRGGRADTQYF.

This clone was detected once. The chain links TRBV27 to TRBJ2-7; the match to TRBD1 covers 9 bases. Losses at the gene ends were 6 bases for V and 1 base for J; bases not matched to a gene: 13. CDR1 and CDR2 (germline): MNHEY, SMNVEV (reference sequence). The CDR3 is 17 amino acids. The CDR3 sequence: CASRVIQFGQGSYEQYF. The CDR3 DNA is TGTGCCAGCAGAGTTATCCAATTCGGACAGGGGTCCTACGAGCAGTACTTC.

The CDR3 spells CASSETPEGEQYF. The CDR3 nucleotides read TGTGCCAGCAGTGAAACGCCAGAGGGCGAGCAGTACTTC. V gene TRBV2 combines with J gene TRBJ2-7; D perhaps matches TRBD2 (5 bases). V lost 2 bases and J 6 bases, leaving 11 bases between the germline ends. The germline gives CDR1 SNHLY, CDR2 FYNNEI. The CDR3 is made up of 13 amino acids.

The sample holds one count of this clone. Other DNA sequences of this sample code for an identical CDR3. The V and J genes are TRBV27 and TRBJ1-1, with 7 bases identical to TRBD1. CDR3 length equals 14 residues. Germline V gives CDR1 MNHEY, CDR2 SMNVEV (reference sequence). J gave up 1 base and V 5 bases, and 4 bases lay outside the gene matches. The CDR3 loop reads CASSRQGPNTEAFF. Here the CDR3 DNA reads TGTGCCAGCAGTAGACAGGGACCGAACACTGAAGCTTTCTTT.

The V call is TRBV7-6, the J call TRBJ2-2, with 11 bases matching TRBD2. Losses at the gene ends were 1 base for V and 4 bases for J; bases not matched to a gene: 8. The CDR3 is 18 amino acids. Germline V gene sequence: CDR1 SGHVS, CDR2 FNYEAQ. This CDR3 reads CASSLVAGGPTGTGELFF. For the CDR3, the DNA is TGTGCCAGCAGCTTAGTAGCGGGAGGGCCTACGGGCACCGGGGAGCTGTTTTTT.

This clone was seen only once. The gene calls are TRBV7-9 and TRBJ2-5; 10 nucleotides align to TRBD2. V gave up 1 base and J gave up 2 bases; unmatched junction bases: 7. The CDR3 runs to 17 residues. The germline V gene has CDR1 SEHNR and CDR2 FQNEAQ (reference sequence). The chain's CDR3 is CASSLVVAGGPQETQYF. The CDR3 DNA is TGTGCCAGCAGCTTAGTTGTAGCGGGAGGACCGCAAGAGACCCAGTACTTC.

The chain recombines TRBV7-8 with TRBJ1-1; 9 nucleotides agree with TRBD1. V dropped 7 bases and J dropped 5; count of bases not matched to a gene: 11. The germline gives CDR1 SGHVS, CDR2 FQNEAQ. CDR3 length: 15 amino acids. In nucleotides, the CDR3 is TGTGCCAGCACACCCCGGGACAGGGTTTTTACTGAAGCTTTCTTT. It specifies CASTPRDRVFTEAFF. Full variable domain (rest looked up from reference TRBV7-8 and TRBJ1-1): GAGVSQSPRYKVAKRGQDVALRCDPISGHVSLFWYQQALGQGPEFLTYFQNEAQLDKSGLPSDRFFAERPEGSVSTLKIQRTQQEDSAVYLCASTPRDRVFTEAFFGQGTRLTVV.

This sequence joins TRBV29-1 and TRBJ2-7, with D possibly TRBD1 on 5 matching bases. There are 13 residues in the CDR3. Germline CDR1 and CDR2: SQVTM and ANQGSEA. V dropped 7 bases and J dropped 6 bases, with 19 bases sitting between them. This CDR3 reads CSAAPSGNGEQYF. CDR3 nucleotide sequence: TGCAGCGCGGCACCCTCAGGGAATGGCGAGCAGTACTTC.

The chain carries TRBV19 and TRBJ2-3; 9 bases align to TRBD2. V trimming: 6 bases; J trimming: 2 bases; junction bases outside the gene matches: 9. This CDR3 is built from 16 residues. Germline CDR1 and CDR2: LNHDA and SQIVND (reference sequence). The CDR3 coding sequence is TGTGCCAGTAGGGCGCGACTAGCGGACTTCACAGATACGCAGTATTTT. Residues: CASRARLADFTDTQYF.

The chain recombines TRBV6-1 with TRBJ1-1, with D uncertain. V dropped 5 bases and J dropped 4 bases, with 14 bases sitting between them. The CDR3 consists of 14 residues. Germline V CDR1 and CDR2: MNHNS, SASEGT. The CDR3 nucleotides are TGTGCCAGCAGTCGGGTGATAGGGAGCACTGAAGCTTTCTTT. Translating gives CASSRVIGSTEAFF.

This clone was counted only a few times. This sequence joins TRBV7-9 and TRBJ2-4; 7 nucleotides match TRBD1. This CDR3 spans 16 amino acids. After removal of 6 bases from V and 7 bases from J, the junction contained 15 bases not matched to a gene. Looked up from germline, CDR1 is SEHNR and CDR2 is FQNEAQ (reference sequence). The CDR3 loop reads CASRPGGPARGNIQYF. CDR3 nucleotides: TGTGCCAGCAGGCCAGGGGGACCCGCTCGCGGGAACATTCAGTACTTC.

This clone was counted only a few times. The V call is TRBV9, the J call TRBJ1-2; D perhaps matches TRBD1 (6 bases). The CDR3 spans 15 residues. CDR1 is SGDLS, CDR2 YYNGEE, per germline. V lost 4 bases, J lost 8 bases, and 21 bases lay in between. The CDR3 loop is CASSQTGGAGGGYTF. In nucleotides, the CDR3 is TGTGCCAGCAGCCAAACGGGGGGGGCGGGAGGAGGCTACACCTTC.